Each of the 30 T cell receptor beta chains below was sequenced from the same sample in a study of beta chain features in type 1 diabetes. Expressed TCRB transcripts were sequenced because the isolated RNA had all been reverse transcribed beforehand. The data were produced by immunoSEQ multiplex PCR, yet TCRdb's version contains in-frame clones alone and is incomplete. The sample includes about 620,000 clones, 15% of them seen just once. The material sequenced was naive CD4+ T cells from blood. All receptors derive from a man younger than 35 in good health.

In the case of this clone: Different DNA sequences within this sample yield the same CDR3. The chain uses TRBV5-1 and TRBJ1-3; D not certain. CDR3 length: 14 amino acids. The ends were cut back, 0 bases at V and 4 bases at J, with 8 bases in the middle. The germline V gene has CDR1 SGHRS and CDR2 YFSETQ. The CDR3: CASSLAGRGNTIYF. As DNA, the CDR3 is TGCGCCAGCAGCTTGGCCGGCAGAGGAAACACCATATATTTT.

The sample holds a few counts of this clone. The chain carries TRBV7-2 and TRBJ1-6; TRBD1 matches 7 bases. The CDR3 loop spans 17 amino acids. Losses at the gene ends were 0 bases for V and 7 bases for J; bases not matched to a gene: 9. CDR1 is SGHTA and CDR2 is FQGNSA in the germline V gene. DNA of the CDR3: TGTGCCAGCAGCTTAGCTGTTACAGGGGTTAACAATTCACCCCTCCACTTT. It translates to CASSLAVTGVNNSPLHF.

A few counts support this clone. The chain has TRBV9 and TRBJ2-1, with 11 bases aligning to TRBD2. With 3 bases clipped from V and 0 bases from J, the junction kept 2 bases outside the gene matches. The CDR3 runs 16 residues. CDR1 is SGDLS and CDR2 is YYNGEE in the germline V gene. CDR3 amino acids: CASSATSGSSYNEQFF. The CDR3 coding sequence is TGTGCCAGCAGCGCCACTAGCGGGAGCTCCTACAATGAGCAGTTCTTC.

This clone appeared a few times. This sequence joins TRBV28 and TRBJ1-1; D call uncertain. Trimming shortened V by 1 base and J by 4 bases, and 7 bases separated the two germline ends. The CDR3 is 13 amino acids. The germline gives CDR1 MDHEN, CDR2 SYDVKM. CDR3: CASSLYSSTEAFF. CDR3 nucleotide sequence: TGTGCCAGCAGTTTATACTCCAGCACTGAAGCTTTCTTT.

This chain joins TRBV15 and TRBJ2-7, with a tentative D call TRBD1 (5 bases). The CDR3 is made up of 16 amino acids. V was shortened by 0 bases and J by 1 base, with 13 bases between the two germline ends. Germline CDR1 reads LNHNV; CDR2 reads YYDKDF (reference sequence). The CDR3, as DNA: TGTGCCACCAGCAGAGATATACAACAGGTGTCCTACGAGCAGTACTTC. It encodes CATSRDIQQVSYEQYF.

This clone was seen more than once but under ten times. This same CDR3 is encoded by further DNA sequences in the sample. In nucleotides, the CDR3 is TGTGCCAGCAGTTCCGGACAGGGACTCTACGAGCAGTACTTC. Translated, it gives CASSSGQGLYEQYF. V gene TRBV28 combines with J gene TRBJ2-7, with 8 bases matching TRBD1. Germline V gene sequence: CDR1 MDHEN, CDR2 SYDVKM. The V and J ends lost 4 bases and 3 bases, in that order; junction bases with no gene match: 5. The CDR3 loop spans 14 amino acids.

In DNA, the CDR3 is TGCGCCAGCAGCGTCGGCGGGAACCACTACGAGCAGTACTTC. Its protein product is CASSVGGNHYEQYF. The V gene is TRBV5-1, the J gene TRBJ2-7; D is perhaps TRBD2 (6 bases). This CDR3 is 14 amino acids long. Germline CDR1 reads SGHRS; CDR2 reads YFSETQ. The V end was cut by 4 bases, the J end by 3 bases, with 14 bases between.

The chain uses TRBV9 and TRBJ1-2; D remains unclear. CDR1 and CDR2 from the germline V gene are SGDLS and YYNGEE. The V gene lost 5 bases and the J gene lost 0 bases, with 2 bases spanning the gap. The CDR3 sequence is 11 residues long. The CDR3 bases are TGTGCCAGCAGTACTAACTATGGCTACACCTTC. Translating it yields CASSTNYGYTF.

As regards this clone: In the same sample, other DNA sequences code for this CDR3. The rearrangement uses TRBV28 and TRBJ1-1, with D uncertain. V was pared by 3 bases and J by 5 bases, with 7 bases between. This CDR3 is 12 amino acids long. CDR1 and CDR2 (germline): MDHEN, SYDVKM. As DNA, the CDR3 is TGTGCCAGCAGTTTGCTTGGTACTGAAGCTTTCTTT. Translating gives CASSLLGTEAFF.

The chain combines TRBV5-1 with TRBJ2-3; 7 nucleotides agree with TRBD2. From germline, CDR1 is SGHRS and CDR2 YFSETQ. The CDR3 has 16 residues. Trimming cost V 4 bases and J 0 bases; bases outside gene matches: 8. The CDR3 here is CASSRWRERSTDTQYF. The CDR3, as DNA: TGCGCCAGCAGCCGCTGGCGGGAGAGGAGCACAGATACGCAGTATTTT.

This clone was counted only a few times. V and J are TRBV5-4 and TRBJ2-7; weak D call: TRBD1 (5 bases). This CDR3 spans 14 amino acids. V was clipped by 5 bases and J by 6 bases, with 18 bases between them. CDR1 is SGHNT and CDR2 is YYREEE in the germline V gene (reference sequence). The CDR3 nucleotides read TGTGCCAGCAGTTATCAGGGTGAAGCGCGCGAGCAGTACTTC. Translation gives CASSYQGEAREQYF.

This clone was seen only a few times. It may be a read error: a sequence one base away is much more abundant. This chain links TRBV7-6 with TRBJ1-1; no definite D call. Germline loops: CDR1 SGHVS, CDR2 FNYEAQ. The ends were cut back, 2 bases at V and 1 base at J, with 5 bases in the middle. This CDR3 comprises 13 residues. The DNA of the CDR3 is TGTGCCAGCAGCTTAAAGGAGAACACTGAAGCTTTCTTT. It encodes CASSLKENTEAFF.

This chain joins TRBV4-2 and TRBJ1-2, with 8 bases lining up with TRBD1. The J segment lost 5 bases and the V segment lost 0 bases, leaving 8 bases of the junction unmatched. Germline loops: CDR1 LGHNA, CDR2 YNFKEQ. The CDR3 runs 16 residues. CDR3 DNA sequence: TGTGCCAGCAGCCAAGATAATAACAGGGGGAGGTATGGCTACACCTTC. Translated, it gives CASSQDNNRGRYGYTF.

This sequence joins TRBV7-9 and TRBJ2-7, with D possibly TRBD1 on 6 matching bases. The CDR3 totals 14 residues. V lost 5 bases and J lost 0, with 11 bases in between. Per the germline V gene, CDR1 is SEHNR and CDR2 is FQNEAQ (reference sequence). The DNA for the CDR3 is TGTGCCAGCAGCATTTCACAGGGCTCCTACGAGCAGTACTTC. The encoded protein is CASSISQGSYEQYF.

This clone was observed a handful of times. This rearrangement joins TRBV5-1 to TRBJ2-5, with D perhaps TRBD1 (5 bases). The V and J ends lost 4 bases and 7 bases respectively, with 14 bases between them. Germline loops: CDR1 SGHRS, CDR2 YFSETQ. The CDR3 length is 13 residues. CDR3 sequence: CASSLGLLGTQYF. Written as DNA, the CDR3 is TGCGCCAGCAGCCTGGGGCTCCTGGGGACCCAGTACTTC.

This clone has only one observation. The V and J genes are TRBV5-4 and TRBJ1-2; no definite D call. V was shortened by 0 bases and J by 4 bases, with 7 bases between the two germline ends. The CDR3 totals 13 residues. Germline V gene sequence: CDR1 SGHNT, CDR2 YYREEE (reference sequence). CDR3 protein: CASSLGLLYGYTF. The CDR3 DNA is TGTGCCAGCAGCTTGGGGCTCCTCTATGGCTACACCTTC.

V is TRBV29-1 and J is TRBJ2-1, with D perhaps matching TRBD2 (6 bases). CDR1 is SQVTM, CDR2 ANQGSEA, per germline. The V gene lost 2 bases and the J gene lost 9 bases, with 14 bases spanning the gap. This CDR3 region has 13 residues. The CDR3 coding sequence is TGCAGCGTTGAACCGACTAGTGTTAGTGAGCAGTTCTTC. It encodes CSVEPTSVSEQFF.

The rearrangement links TRBV27 to TRBJ1-2; tentative D call: TRBD1 (6 bases). Germline CDR1 reads MNHEY; CDR2 reads SMNVEV (reference sequence). CDR3 length: 13 amino acids. Between the trimmed V and J ends, which lost 6 bases and 4 bases, there was a span of 12 bases. In DNA, the CDR3 is TGTGCCAGCAGCCTAAGCAGGGGCTATGGCTACACCTTC. Translating it yields CASSLSRGYGYTF.

This clone was detected only a few times. The rearrangement links TRBV6-6 to TRBJ1-5; D is undetermined. The CDR3 is 15 residues long. Germline V lookup: CDR1 MNHNY, CDR2 SVGAGI (reference sequence). V was shortened by 4 bases and J by 0 bases, with 10 bases between the two germline ends. The CDR3 DNA is TGTGCCAGCAGTTCGCCGACCGATAGCAATCAGCCCCAGCATTTT. Translating gives CASSSPTDSNQPQHF.

The rearrangement uses TRBV19 and TRBJ1-5; D not resolved. The V gene's germline CDR1 is LNHDA and CDR2 SQIVND (reference sequence). The CDR3 contains 12 residues. V gave up 1 base and J gave up 11 bases, with 9 bases separating them. DNA for the CDR3: TGTGCCAGTAGTATAGGGCCCAGTGCCCAGCATTTT. As protein: CASSIGPSAQHF. Full variable domain (remainder filled in from reference TRBV19 and TRBJ1-5): DGGITQSPKYLFRKEGQNVTLSCEQNLNHDAMYWYRQDPGQGLRLIYYSQIVNDFQKGDIAEGYSVSREKKESFPLTVTSAQKNPTAFYLCASSIGPSAQHFGDGTRLSIL.

This clone has just a few counts. J is TRBJ1-1 and V is TRBV5-4; a weak D match, TRBD1 (6 bases). Deletions cut 4 bases from V and 0 bases from J, with 19 bases between. The V gene's germline CDR1 is SGHNT and CDR2 YYREEE (reference sequence). The CDR3 contains 17 residues. The CDR3 DNA follows: TGTGCCAGCAGCGGACCCGGGACATCTATCATGAACACTGAAGCTTTCTTT. As protein: CASSGPGTSIMNTEAFF.

This clone appeared a few times. This sequence joins TRBV30 and TRBJ1-5; D gene ambiguous. There are 12 residues in the CDR3. The ends were cut back, 2 bases at V and 11 bases at J, with 13 bases in the middle. Germline V gene lookup returns CDR1 GTSNPN and CDR2 SVGIG (reference sequence). As DNA, the CDR3 is TGTGCCTGGAGTTTCCCGCGGCAGGCCCAGCATTTT. The encoded protein is CAWSFPRQAQHF.

This clone has more than one count but fewer than ten. Different DNA sequences within this sample yield the same CDR3. CDR3 bases: TGCGCCAGCAGCTTCGCCTCAGAGACCCAGTACTTC. Residues: CASSFASETQYF. The V call is TRBV5-1, the J call TRBJ2-5; no definite D call. Germline V gene sequence: CDR1 SGHRS, CDR2 YFSETQ. CDR3 length: 12 residues. The V end lost 2 bases, the J end lost 4 bases, and 6 bases lay between the germline ends.

Written as DNA, the CDR3 is TGTGCCAGCAGCGTAGCTTCCAGCGGGGGGGTTAATGAGCAGTTCTTC. Amino acids: CASSVASSGGVNEQFF. This rearrangement joins TRBV9 to TRBJ2-1, with TRBD2 matching over 10 bases. V trimming: 0 bases; J trimming: 7 bases; junction bases outside the gene matches: 7. Germline V gene lookup returns CDR1 SGDLS and CDR2 YYNGEE. This CDR3 has 16 residues.

This clone has more than one count but fewer than ten. The chain recombines TRBV7-9 with TRBJ2-5, with TRBD2 as a possible D gene (5 bases). V shed 6 bases and J shed 5 bases, with 16 bases lying between them. The germline gives CDR1 SEHNR, CDR2 FQNEAQ (reference sequence). The CDR3 spans 14 residues. The CDR3 region has the DNA TGTGCCAGCAGTCGAGAACTAGGCCTGGAGACCCAGTACTTC. Translating it yields CASSRELGLETQYF.

This clone was seen a few times. The chain links TRBV4-3 to TRBJ2-7; 9 bases match TRBD2. The CDR3 runs to 13 residues. Germline values: CDR1 LGHNA, CDR2 YSLEER. After removal of 3 bases from V and 7 bases from J, the junction contained 4 bases not matched to a gene. CDR3 DNA sequence: TGCGCCAGCAGCCAGGGACTAGCTGGTGAGCAGTACTTC. Its translation is CASSQGLAGEQYF.

This clone was detected only a few times. The V and J genes are TRBV28 and TRBJ1-2, with a weak D call TRBD1 (5 bases). The CDR3 has 11 residues. Germline V gives CDR1 MDHEN, CDR2 SYDVKM. V gave up 5 bases and J gave up 8 bases, with 9 bases separating them. The CDR3 bases are TGTGCCAGCAGTCAGGGATACGGCTACACCTTC. Amino acid sequence: CASSQGYGYTF.

This chain links TRBV9 with TRBJ1-1, with 8 bases that match TRBD1. There are 15 residues in the CDR3. The V gene's germline CDR1 is SGDLS and CDR2 YYNGEE. The J segment lost 1 base and the V segment lost 3 bases, leaving 5 bases of the junction unmatched. The CDR3 nucleotides are TGTGCCAGCAGCGCCAGGACAGGGACGAACACTGAAGCTTTCTTT. Its protein product is CASSARTGTNTEAFF.

V and J are TRBV5-1 and TRBJ1-1, with D unresolved. Per the germline V gene, CDR1 is SGHRS and CDR2 is YFSETQ. The CDR3 extends over 15 amino acids. With 0 bases removed from V and 3 bases from J, the gap between germline ends came to 12 bases. The CDR3 sequence is CASSLVGRLDTEAFF. CDR3 sequence (DNA): TGCGCCAGCAGCTTGGTCGGCAGGCTAGACACTGAAGCTTTCTTT.

This clone was recorded a few times. This sequence joins TRBV7-9 and TRBJ1-4; a possible D gene is TRBD1 (6 bases). In germline, CDR1 is SEHNR, CDR2 FQNEAQ (reference sequence). The V end was cut by 4 bases, the J end by 5 bases, with 14 bases between. The CDR3 runs 15 residues. This CDR3 is CASSSPQGLNEKLFF. The CDR3 region has the DNA TGTGCCAGCAGCTCCCCGCAGGGGCTAAATGAAAAACTGTTTTTT.